This T cell receptor beta chain is from a study of cytomegalovirus exposure and HLA in healthy donors. Study-wide background: Prior work identified around 100 million unique TCR beta sequences in roughly 180 million T cells.

Study-level points and caveats: TCR beta chains numbering some 150 were designated cytomegalovirus-associated. Some V segments, TRBV6-2 and TRBV6-3 among them, were indistinguishable and were therefore excluded. What TCR beta sequences reportedly achieved was accurate prediction of HLA-A and HLA-B alleles in most subjects.

This CDR3 spans 14 amino acids. Germline assignment: CDR1 LNHDA and CDR2 SQIVND (reference sequence). Trimming removed 2 bases from V and 6 bases from J, with 11 bases in between. Remarks on this clone: Its antigen is as yet unknown.

Researchers ran the PCR with 60 Vbeta and 13 Jbeta primers. Generated by immunoSEQ multiplex PCR, the TCRdb table keeps only in-frame clones and is missing some. The repertoire includes some 38,000 clones, approximately 75% of them detected once, and nearly 4% sits in the top ten. This chain connects TRBV19 to TRBJ1-5; a weak D match, TRBD1 (5 bases). What was sequenced was PBMCs. This TCR derives from a man between 35 and 55 years old in good health and CMV-seronegative. Here the CDR3 DNA reads TGTGCCAGTAGTATAAGCCCAGGGCCTCAGCCCCAGCATTTT. Its protein is CASSISPGPQPQHF.